Below are 22 T cell receptor beta chains sequenced from a single sample in a study of shared clonotypes between healthy human individuals. TCRdb's table, derived via immunoSEQ multiplex PCR, lists solely in-frame clones and lacks some. Of 450,000 or so clones listed, around 77% are singletons. Sample: PBMCs. Receptors originate from a woman in her 40s in good health. Some clones in this sample may be carry-over from other donors' samples.

The chain has TRBV10-2 and TRBJ2-3; either TRBD1 or TRBD2 may supply D (5 bases each). The V end was cut by 7 bases, the J end by 3 bases, with 8 bases between. CDR1 is WSHSY, CDR2 SAAADI, per germline. The CDR3 loop spans 12 amino acids. Here the CDR3 DNA reads TGCGCCAGCACGAGGGGAACAGATACGCAGTATTTT. This gives the protein CASTRGTDTQYF.

The chain joins TRBV19 to TRBJ1-1, with TRBD1 as a possible D gene (5 bases). CDR1 is LNHDA and CDR2 is SQIVND in the germline V gene (reference sequence). V lost 7 bases and J lost 3, with 15 bases in between. The CDR3 length is 14 residues. The DNA of the CDR3 is TGTGCCAGTACCCATCCGACAGCGTACACTGAAGCTTTCTTT. It encodes CASTHPTAYTEAFF. Full variable domain (missing parts from reference TRBV19 and TRBJ1-1): DGGITQSPKYLFRKEGQNVTLSCEQNLNHDAMYWYRQDPGQGLRLIYYSQIVNDFQKGDIAEGYSVSREKKESFPLTVTSAQKNPTAFYLCASTHPTAYTEAFFGQGTRLTVV.

The rearrangement uses TRBV2 and TRBJ1-2; D gene ambiguous. Trimming stripped 0 bases from V and 4 bases from J, with 12 bases between. The germline V gene encodes CDR1 SNHLY and CDR2 FYNNEI. The CDR3 loop spans 15 amino acids. The CDR3 is CASSEASQTVYGYTF. Here the CDR3 DNA reads TGTGCCAGCAGTGAAGCAAGCCAGACCGTCTATGGCTACACCTTC.

With regard to this clone: The sample holds other DNA sequences that translate to the same CDR3. DNA of the CDR3: TGCGCCAGCAGCTTAGAGGGATCTGGAAACACCATATATTTT. The encoded protein is CASSLEGSGNTIYF. The V call is TRBV5-1, the J call TRBJ1-3; D unresolved. The germline CDR1 and CDR2 sequences are SGHRS and YFSETQ. This CDR3 has 14 amino acids. V was pared by 2 bases and J by 1 base, with 7 bases between.

The V gene is TRBV27, the J gene TRBJ2-7, with 8 nucleotides matching TRBD1. CDR1 and CDR2 (germline): MNHEY, SMNVEV (reference sequence). Trimming at V came to 6 bases and at J to 5 bases, leaving 6 bases not matched to a gene. The CDR3 is 13 residues long. CDR3 bases: TGTGCCAGCAGCACAGGGGGAATGAACGAGCAGTACTTC. Translated: CASSTGGMNEQYF.

This clone was counted between two and nine times. The chain couples TRBV7-6 to TRBJ2-2; the match to TRBD2 covers 10 bases. J was trimmed by 7 bases and V by 7 bases; bases with no gene match: 12. Germline V gene data show CDR1 as SGHVS and CDR2 as FNYEAQ. The CDR3 has 16 residues. The CDR3 bases are TGTGCCAGCATGCGGCTAGCGGGAGTTCCGGACGGGGAGCTGTTTTTT. Translation gives CASMRLAGVPDGELFF.

The gene calls are TRBV7-2 and TRBJ1-1; 7 bases are shared with TRBD1. Germline V CDR1 and CDR2: SGHTA, FQGNSA. The CDR3 has 15 residues. Trimming removed 5 bases from V and 4 bases from J; junction bases left unmatched: 10. CDR3 residues: CASSLVTGSGTEAFF. In DNA form, the CDR3 reads TGTGCCAGCAGCCTCGTGACAGGGTCGGGCACTGAAGCTTTCTTT.

J is TRBJ1-2 and V is TRBV5-1; 9 bases fit TRBD1. The CDR3 sequence is 15 residues long. The ends lost 0 bases at V and 4 bases at J; junction bases unmatched: 4. Germline V gene lookup returns CDR1 SGHRS and CDR2 YFSETQ. CDR3 bases: TGCGCCAGCAGCTTGGAGACAGGGGGTGGCTATGGCTACACCTTC. Its translation: CASSLETGGGYGYTF.

The chain carries TRBV4-1 and TRBJ1-2; a possible D gene is TRBD1 (5 bases). This CDR3 spans 14 amino acids. V dropped 2 bases and J dropped 4 bases, with 11 bases sitting between them. Germline CDR1 is MGHRA and CDR2 is YSYEKL. The CDR3 is CASSQRREGYGYTF. CDR3 bases: TGCGCCAGCAGCCAACGCAGGGAGGGCTATGGCTACACCTTC.

The chain uses TRBV7-9 and TRBJ1-5; tentative D call: TRBD1 (5 bases). This CDR3 has 17 residues. CDR1 and CDR2 (germline): SEHNR, FQNEAQ (reference sequence). V was clipped by 3 bases and J by 2 bases, with 17 bases between them. The CDR3 here is CASSLGIGVQGNQPQHF. For the CDR3, the DNA is TGTGCCAGCAGCTTGGGAATAGGGGTCCAGGGCAATCAGCCCCAGCATTTT.

A few counts support this clone. The V gene is TRBV18, the J gene TRBJ1-2; D not certain. The length of the CDR3 is 11 residues. The germline CDR1 and CDR2 sequences are KGHSH and LQKENI. The V end was cut by 2 bases, the J end by 8 bases, with 6 bases between. The CDR3 DNA is TGTGCCAGCTCACCAGGGGAAGGCTACACCTTC. It translates to CASSPGEGYTF.

The V and J genes are TRBV10-2 and TRBJ2-1; the D gene is possibly TRBD2 (5 bases). CDR1 is WSHSY and CDR2 is SAAADI in the germline V gene. The CDR3 totals 13 residues. Trimming took off 8 bases at V and 0 bases at J, with 8 bases between the two ends. CDR3 region: CASAGNSYNEQFF. DNA of the CDR3: TGCGCCAGCGCGGGTAACTCCTACAATGAGCAGTTCTTC.

The rearrangement uses TRBV14 and TRBJ2-7, with 9 bases lining up with TRBD2. After removal of 4 bases from V and 3 bases from J, the junction contained 10 bases not matched to a gene. The CDR3 contains 16 residues. CDR1 is SGHDN and CDR2 is FVKESK in the germline V gene. The CDR3: CASSRRLAVGGYEQYF. DNA of the CDR3: TGTGCCAGCAGCCGGCGACTAGCGGTGGGAGGCTACGAGCAGTACTTC.

The V and J genes are TRBV10-3 and TRBJ2-2; D not certain. CDR1 is ENHRY, CDR2 SYGVKD, per germline. Between the trimmed V and J ends, which lost 7 bases and 6 bases, there was a span of 15 bases. The CDR3 is 14 residues long. CDR3 sequence (DNA): TGTGCCATCACCCAGAATGACGCGTCCGGGGAGCTGTTTTTT. Translating it yields CAITQNDASGELFF.

As to this clone: Compared with germline, one end of the junction differs, possibly owing to a read error. The chain couples TRBV7-7 to TRBJ2-5; D may be TRBD1 (5 bases). The CDR3 is 14 amino acids. Looked up from germline, CDR1 is SSHAT and CDR2 is FNYEAQ (reference sequence). The CDR3 DNA reads as TGTGCTAGCAGCTTAATTGGGGCCCCAGAGACCCAGTACTTC. It encodes CASSLIGAPETQYF.

This clone was recorded only once. The J gene is TRBJ2-1, the V gene TRBV18; 8 nucleotides line up with TRBD2. With V trimmed by 0 bases and J by 8 bases, 0 bases remained unmatched. Germline assignment: CDR1 KGHSH and CDR2 LQKENI. This CDR3 spans 13 amino acids. The CDR3 nucleotides read TGTGCCAGCTCACCACCGACTAGCGATGAGCAGTTCTTC. It translates to CASSPPTSDEQFF.

This chain uses TRBV7-9 with TRBJ2-1; 9 nucleotides agree with TRBD2. The V gene's germline CDR1 is SEHNR and CDR2 FQNEAQ (reference sequence). The CDR3 consists of 19 residues. V lost 2 bases and J lost 1; bases outside the gene matches: 12. CDR3: CASSLSLAGSLRSYNEQFF. CDR3 DNA: TGTGCCAGCAGCTTAAGTCTAGCGGGATCCCTGAGGTCCTACAATGAGCAGTTCTTC.

V is TRBV6-9 and J is TRBJ1-5; no clear D gene. Per germline, CDR1 MNHGY and CDR2 SVAAGI. The CDR3 consists of 13 residues. Deletions cut 6 bases from V and 3 bases from J, with 9 bases between. The CDR3 loop is CASSYTLNQPQHF. The CDR3 nucleotides are TGTGCCAGCAGCTATACCCTCAATCAGCCCCAGCATTTT.

This chain uses TRBV6-4 with TRBJ2-2; D uncertain. CDR3 size: 17 residues. CDR1 and CDR2 (germline): MRHNA, SNTAGT. V dropped 0 bases and J dropped 0 bases, with 11 bases sitting between them. The CDR3 DNA follows: TGTGCCAGCAGTGACTCGTACAGCTCTTCGAACACCGGGGAGCTGTTTTTT. Its protein product is CASSDSYSSSNTGELFF.

V is TRBV29-1 and J is TRBJ1-5, with D uncertain. V was trimmed by 5 bases and J by 0 bases, leaving 11 bases between them. The CDR3 spans 14 residues. CDR1 SQVTM and CDR2 ANQGSEA come from the germline V gene. CDR3: CSVYSRVSNQPQHF. In DNA, the CDR3 is TGCAGCGTTTACAGTAGGGTTAGCAATCAGCCCCAGCATTTT.

The chain combines TRBV30 with TRBJ2-4, with D maybe TRBD2 (5 bases). The CDR3 totals 15 residues. With 4 bases removed from V and 5 bases from J, the gap between germline ends came to 18 bases. Germline V gene sequence: CDR1 GTSNPN, CDR2 SVGIG (reference sequence). The CDR3 is CAWMRVNEGENIQYF. Written as DNA, the CDR3 is TGTGCCTGGATGAGAGTGAACGAGGGCGAAAACATTCAGTACTTC. Supplemented by reference TRBV30 and TRBJ2-4, the full variable domain reads SQTIHQWPATLVQPVGSPLSLECTVEGTSNPNLYWYRQAAGRGLQLLFYSVGIGQISSEVPQNLSASRPQDRQFILSSKKLLLSDSGFYLCAWMRVNEGENIQYFGAGTRLSVL.

The rearrangement joins TRBV4-1 to TRBJ2-1, with TRBD2 as a possible D gene (6 bases). V gave up 8 bases and J gave up 1 base, with 18 bases separating them. The CDR3 spans 16 residues. CDR1 and CDR2 (germline): MGHRA, YSYEKL. CDR3 residues: CASRRVWGRSYNEQFF. CDR3 DNA sequence: TGCGCCAGCCGGAGAGTTTGGGGGAGGTCCTACAATGAGCAGTTCTTC.